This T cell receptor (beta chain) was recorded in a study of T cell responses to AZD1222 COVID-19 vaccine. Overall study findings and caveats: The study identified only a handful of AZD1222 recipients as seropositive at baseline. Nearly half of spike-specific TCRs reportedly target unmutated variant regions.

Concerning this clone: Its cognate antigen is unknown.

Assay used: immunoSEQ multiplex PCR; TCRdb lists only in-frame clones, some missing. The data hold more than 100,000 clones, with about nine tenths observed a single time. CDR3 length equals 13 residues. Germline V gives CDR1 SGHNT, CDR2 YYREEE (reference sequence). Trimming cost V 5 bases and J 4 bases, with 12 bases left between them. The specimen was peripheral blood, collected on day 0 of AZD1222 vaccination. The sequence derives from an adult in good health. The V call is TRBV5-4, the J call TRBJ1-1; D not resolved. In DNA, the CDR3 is TGTGCCAGCAGGTCTGTAGAGATCACTGAAGCTTTCTTT. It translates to CASRSVEITEAFF.